The sequence of this T cell receptor (beta chain) was determined in a study of blood T cell repertoires in COVID-19. Sequencing was performed with immunoSEQ multiplex PCR; in TCRdb, only in-frame clones are kept and a portion is missing. Of around 110,000 clones in the sample, 90% were seen once. Losses at the gene ends were 0 bases for V and 2 bases for J; bases not matched to a gene: 7. The CDR3 is 16 amino acids. Germline V gene data show CDR1 as MNHEY and CDR2 as SVGEGT. The clonotype was recovered from a human donor with active COVID-19. The donor label of this sample is uncertain. Sequenced: peripheral blood. The chain couples TRBV6-2 or TRBV6-3 to TRBJ2-7, with 7 bases matching TRBD1. Written as DNA, the CDR3 is TGTGCCAGCAGTTACTCGGGACAGACCCTTACCTACGAGCAGTACTTC. This encodes CASSYSGQTLTYEQYF.